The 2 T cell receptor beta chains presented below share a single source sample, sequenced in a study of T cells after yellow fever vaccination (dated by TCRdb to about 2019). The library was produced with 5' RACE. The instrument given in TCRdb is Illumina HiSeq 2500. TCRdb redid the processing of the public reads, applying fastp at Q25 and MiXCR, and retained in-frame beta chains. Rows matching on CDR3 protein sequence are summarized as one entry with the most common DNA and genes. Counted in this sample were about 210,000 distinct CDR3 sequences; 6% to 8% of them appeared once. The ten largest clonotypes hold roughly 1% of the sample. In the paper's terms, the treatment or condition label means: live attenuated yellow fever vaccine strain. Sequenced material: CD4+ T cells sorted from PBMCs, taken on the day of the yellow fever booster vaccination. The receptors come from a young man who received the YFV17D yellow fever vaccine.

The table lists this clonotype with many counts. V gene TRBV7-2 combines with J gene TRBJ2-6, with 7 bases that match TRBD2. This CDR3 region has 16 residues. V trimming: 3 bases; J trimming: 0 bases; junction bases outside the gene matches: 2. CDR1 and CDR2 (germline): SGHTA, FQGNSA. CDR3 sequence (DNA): TGTGCCAGCAGCTTGGGGGGGATCTCTGGGGCCAACGTCCTGACTTTC. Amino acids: CASSLGGISGANVLTF. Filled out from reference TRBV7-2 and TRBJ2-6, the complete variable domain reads GAGVSQSPSNKVTEKGKDVELRCDPISGHTALYWYRQSLGQGLEFLIYFQGNSAPDKSGLPSDRFSAERTGGSVSTLTIQRTQQEDSAVYLCASSLGGISGANVLTFGAGSRLTVL.

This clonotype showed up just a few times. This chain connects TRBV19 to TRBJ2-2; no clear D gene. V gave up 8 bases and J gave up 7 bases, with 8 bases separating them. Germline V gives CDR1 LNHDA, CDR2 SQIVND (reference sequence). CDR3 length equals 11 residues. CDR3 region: CASGRIGELFF. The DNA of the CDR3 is TGTGCCAGTGGACGAATCGGGGAGCTGTTTTTT.